A single sample is the source of the 29 T cell receptor beta chains below, sequenced in a study of Graves' ophthalmopathy and Graves' hyperthyroidism. Researchers took RNA transcripts and amplified TCR beta CDR3 regions from them. After a first-round RT-PCR with HTBI primers, a second-round multiplex PCR was run. MiXCR, applied by TCRdb to the multiplex PCR reads, yields one record per CDR3 protein. The table records around 600,000 distinct CDR3 sequences, about two fifths of them present only once. Source material: peripheral blood. These TCRs come from an adult man with Graves' ophthalmopathy.

The chain is built from TRBV29-1 and TRBJ1-2, with D uncertain. This CDR3 is built from 10 residues. Germline V gene sequence: CDR1 SQVTM, CDR2 ANQGSEA. Trimming pared 0 bases from V and 8 bases from J, leaving 4 bases between. For the CDR3, the DNA is TGCAGCGTTGAAGAAAACGGCTACACCTTC. It is translated as CSVEENGYTF.

V is TRBV2 and J is TRBJ2-5; D is undetermined. Germline CDR1 and CDR2: SNHLY and FYNNEI. V lost 5 bases and J lost 5, with 9 bases in between. The CDR3 has 12 amino acids. CDR3 region: CASSYRAETQYF. CDR3 nucleotides: TGTGCCAGCAGTTACCGGGCGGAGACCCAGTACTTC.

This clonotype was picked up many times. The chain combines TRBV5-6 with TRBJ2-5; no firm D call. This CDR3 contains 12 residues. Germline V lookup: CDR1 SGHDT, CDR2 YYEEEE. The germline V and J ends were trimmed by 2 bases and 5 bases, with 7 bases remaining between them. CDR3 sequence: CASSFMEETQYF. The CDR3 DNA reads TGTGCCAGCAGCTTCATGGAGGAGACCCAGTACTTC.

In this sample, this clonotype turned up many times. The rearrangement links TRBV9 to TRBJ1-2; perhaps TRBD1 as D (5 bases). Germline V gives CDR1 SGDLS, CDR2 YYNGEE. Trimming removed 3 bases from V and 2 bases from J, with 11 bases in between. The CDR3 runs to 14 residues. The CDR3 loop is CASSAQGGNYGYTF. CDR3 DNA: TGTGCCAGCAGCGCCCAGGGAGGAAACTATGGCTACACCTTC.

This clonotype has at least ten counts. V gene TRBV4-3 combines with J gene TRBJ1-6, with D uncertain. This CDR3 region has 15 residues. Trimming removed 1 base at V and 9 bases at J, with 13 bases between. Looked up from germline, CDR1 is LGHNA and CDR2 is YSLEER. The CDR3 sequence is CASSQAPVGSSPLHF. CDR3 nucleotides: TGCGCCAGCAGCCAAGCGCCAGTCGGGTCTTCACCCCTCCACTTT.

A remark on this clonotype: A much larger clone is a single base away; this may be a read error. The chain combines TRBV12-3 or TRBV12-4 with TRBJ2-7; D not resolved. The CDR3 length is 13 residues. The CDR3 sequence: CAGSHDNPYEQYF. The CDR3 DNA reads TGTGCCGGCAGCCACGACAATCCCTACGAGCAGTACTTC.

This clonotype has ten or more counts. The chain couples TRBV5-1 to TRBJ1-2; possibly TRBD1 for D (5 bases). The V and J ends lost 0 bases and 7 bases respectively, with 16 bases between them. Germline CDR1 is SGHRS and CDR2 is YFSETQ. There are 15 residues in the CDR3. The CDR3 region has the DNA TGCGCCAGCAGCTTGGGCCTGGGGGGAGACTCTGGCTACACCTTC. Protein product: CASSLGLGGDSGYTF. Combining the CDR3 with reference TRBV5-1 and TRBJ1-2 gives the whole variable domain KAGVTQTPRYLIKTRGQQVTLSCSPISGHRSVSWYQQTPGQGLQFLFEYFSETQRNKGNFPGRFSGRQFSNSRSEMNVSTLELGDSALYLCASSLGLGGDSGYTFGSGTRLTVV.

This clonotype was counted between two and nine times. V and J are TRBV9 and TRBJ1-1, with a possible D match to TRBD1 (6 bases). The V gene lost 2 bases and the J gene lost 0 bases, with 14 bases spanning the gap. Germline V gives CDR1 SGDLS, CDR2 YYNGEE. The CDR3 is made up of 16 amino acids. CDR3 sequence (DNA): TGTGCCAGCAGCGTGGGGGGCTTGTCCCTGAACACTGAAGCTTTCTTT. This gives the protein CASSVGGLSLNTEAFF. The complete variable domain, with remaining parts taken from reference TRBV9 and TRBJ1-1, reads DSGVTQTPKHLITATGQRVTLRCSPRSGDLSVYWYQQSLDQGLQFLIQYYNGEERAKGNILERFSAQQFPDLHSELNLSSLELGDSALYFCASSVGGLSLNTEAFFGQGTRLTVV.

A remark on this clonotype: A read error may be the cause here, since a much bigger clone is one base away. V gene TRBV10-3 combines with J gene TRBJ1-2, with TRBD1 as a possible D gene (5 bases). CDR1 is ENHRY and CDR2 is SYGVKD in the germline V gene. This CDR3 is 12 amino acids long. The CDR3 is CASSYRQYGYTF. CDR3 bases: TGTGCCAGCAGTTACAGACAGTATGGCTACACCTTC.

V and J are TRBV25-1 and TRBJ2-5, with D unclear. The CDR3 runs to 16 residues. Trimming cost V 4 bases and J 2 bases, with 17 bases left between them. Germline V gene lookup returns CDR1 MGHDK and CDR2 SYGVNS. CDR3 nucleotides: TGTGCCAGCAGTGCTCAAGAAGGGTCAGTTCAAGAGACCCAGTACTTC. Protein: CASSAQEGSVQETQYF. The complete variable domain, with remaining parts taken from reference TRBV25-1 and TRBJ2-5, reads EADIYQTPRYLVIGTGKKITLECSQTMGHDKMYWYQQDPGMELHLIHYSYGVNSTEKGDLSSESTVSRIRTEHFPLTLESARPSHTSQYLCASSAQEGSVQETQYFGPGTRLLVL.

In regard to this clonotype: A much larger clone lies a single base off, so this may be a read error. V gene TRBV20-1 combines with J gene TRBJ1-2; no firm D call. The germline CDR1 and CDR2 sequences are DFQATT and SNEGSKA (reference sequence). The CDR3 loop spans 12 amino acids. The CDR3 nucleotides are TGCAGTGCTAGAGGTCCAAACTATGACTACACCTTC. Its translation: CSARGPNYDYTF.

With regard to this clonotype: A junction boundary mismatches the germline segment, possibly from a read error. The V gene is TRBV5-1, the J gene TRBJ2-7; TRBD1 agrees at 10 bases. CDR3 size: 13 residues. The germline CDR1 and CDR2 sequences are SGHRS and YFSETQ. The CDR3 region is CASEGQGTYEQYF. CDR3 DNA: TGTGCCAGCGAGGGACAGGGGACTTACGAGCAGTACTTC.

The sample holds many counts of this clonotype. The chain links TRBV20-1 to TRBJ2-5, with a tentative D call TRBD2 (5 bases). There are 14 residues in the CDR3. V was shortened by 5 bases and J by 2 bases, with 15 bases between the two germline ends. Germline loops: CDR1 DFQATT, CDR2 SNEGSKA (reference sequence). As DNA, the CDR3 is TGCAGTGCTTTCCGGGTCGGGGTACAAGAGACCCAGTACTTC. Encoded protein: CSAFRVGVQETQYF.

This clonotype was counted many times. The chain employs TRBV6-5 and TRBJ2-2; D gene ambiguous. V was trimmed by 0 bases and J by 3 bases, leaving 8 bases between them. Per the germline V gene, CDR1 is MNHEY and CDR2 is SVGAGI. CDR3 length: 15 residues. The CDR3 DNA is TGTGCCAGCAGTTACTCGGGGTTGCACACCGGGGAGCTGTTTTTT. Protein: CASSYSGLHTGELFF.

The genes are TRBV5-5 and TRBJ2-7; D may match TRBD1 or TRBD2 (5 bases each). The V and J ends lost 7 bases and 2 bases respectively, with 19 bases between them. CDR3 length: 15 residues. CDR1 SGHKS and CDR2 YYEKEE come from the germline V gene (reference sequence). Here the CDR3 DNA reads TGTGCCAGCTCAAAGACCGGGACGGTGGCCTACGAGCAGTACTTC. Its protein product is CASSKTGTVAYEQYF.

Only one count was recorded for this clonotype. A far larger clone is just one base off, so this is likely a read error. The chain uses TRBV5-5 and TRBJ2-7, with 7 nucleotides matching TRBD2. This CDR3 contains 12 residues. Germline V CDR1 and CDR2: SGHKS, YYEKEE (reference sequence). This CDR3 reads CASSLGDYERYF. CDR3 DNA sequence: TGTGCCAGCAGCTTGGGGGACTACGAGCGGTACTTC.

This rearrangement joins TRBV25-1 to TRBJ2-5, with D possibly matching TRBD1 (6 bases). Germline V gives CDR1 MGHDK, CDR2 SYGVNS. The germline V and J ends were trimmed by 5 bases and 7 bases, with 14 bases remaining between them. The CDR3 consists of 13 residues. The DNA for the CDR3 is TGTGCCAGCAGTCCTGACAGGCCGGGGACCCAGTACTTC. Its protein is CASSPDRPGTQYF.

Regarding this clonotype: This may be a read error: a much more frequent sequence differs by one nucleotide. This rearrangement joins TRBV10-3 to TRBJ1-1; no clear D. Germline loops: CDR1 ENHRY, CDR2 SYGVKD. CDR3 length equals 10 residues. V was clipped by 5 bases and J by 14 bases, with 12 bases between them. The CDR3: CAISYGRPFF. In DNA form, the CDR3 reads TGTGCCATCAGTTACGGTCGGCCGTTCTTT.

This clonotype was counted many times. V is TRBV11-2 and J is TRBJ1-2; D remains ambiguous. V was clipped by 5 bases and J by 7 bases, with 20 bases between them. Germline V lookup: CDR1 SGHAT, CDR2 FQNNGV. This CDR3 is built from 15 residues. The DNA for the CDR3 is TGTGCCAGCAGCACCCGGACCCTTGACATGGGTGGCTACACCTTC. Translation: CASSTRTLDMGGYTF.

V usage is TRBV12-3 or TRBV12-4 and J usage is TRBJ2-5, with a tentative D call TRBD1 (6 bases). The CDR3 sequence is 16 residues long. The V gene lost 5 bases and the J gene lost 4 bases, with 20 bases spanning the gap. In nucleotides, the CDR3 is TGTGCCAGCAGTCCATACGGACAGTCGAGGGGAGAGACCCAGTACTTC. It encodes CASSPYGQSRGETQYF.

Many counts were recorded for this clonotype. This rearrangement joins TRBV2 to TRBJ1-2; TRBD1 aligns across 10 bases. Trimming at V came to 6 bases and at J to 8 bases, leaving 3 bases not matched to a gene. CDR3 length: 12 residues. The germline V gene encodes CDR1 SNHLY and CDR2 FYNNEI. The CDR3 spells CASRTGQGGYTF. DNA of the CDR3: TGTGCCAGCAGAACGGGACAGGGGGGCTACACCTTC.

The genes are TRBV10-3 and TRBJ1-3; a possible D gene is TRBD1 (6 bases). CDR3 length equals 18 residues. V shed 10 bases and J shed 1 base, with 26 bases lying between them. In germline, CDR1 is ENHRY, CDR2 SYGVKD. The CDR3: CASKSNRGAGVSGNTIYF. Here the CDR3 DNA reads TGTGCCAGCAAATCGAATCGGGGGGCCGGGGTATCTGGAAACACCATATATTTT.

This clonotype was picked up many times. CDR3 bases: TGCGCCAGCTTGGGAGATGGGGACTACGAGCAGTACTTC. As protein: CASLGDGDYEQYF. V and J are TRBV5-1 and TRBJ2-7, with D tentatively TRBD2 (5 bases). Trimming left V 7 bases short and J 3 bases short, with 14 bases between. Germline V gene data show CDR1 as SGHRS and CDR2 as YFSETQ. This CDR3 region has 13 residues.

This clonotype was observed at least ten times. The chain recombines TRBV2 with TRBJ1-3; no firm D call. The CDR3 loop spans 14 amino acids. Germline lookup yields CDR1 SNHLY and CDR2 FYNNEI. V was cut by 3 bases and J by 0 bases, with 6 bases left in between. CDR3 coding DNA: TGTGCCAGCAGTGAGATCCGCTCTGGAAACACCATATATTTT. It translates to CASSEIRSGNTIYF.

The chain combines TRBV25-1 with TRBJ2-7, with D perhaps assigned TRBD1 or TRBD2 (5 bases each). The CDR3 runs to 13 residues. V shed 4 bases and J shed 4 bases, with 11 bases lying between them. CDR1 and CDR2 from the germline V gene are MGHDK and SYGVNS. In nucleotides, the CDR3 is TGTGCCAGCAGTGGGGGTGAGGGGTACGAGCAGTACTTC. This translates into CASSGGEGYEQYF.

To note about this clonotype: A single base separates this from a much larger clone, so it may be a read error. The chain links TRBV7-3 to TRBJ1-4; a possible D gene is TRBD1 (5 bases). This CDR3 is built from 16 residues. Germline CDR1 is SGHTA and CDR2 is FQGTGA. CDR3 coding DNA: TGTGCCGGCAGCCCAGACAGTGACTCAACTAATGAAAAACTGTTTTTT. Protein product: CAGSPDSDSTNEKLFF.

This clonotype has a single count. A much larger clone sits a single nucleotide away, making a read error possible. The chain employs TRBV11-2 and TRBJ1-2; maybe TRBD1 (6 bases). The CDR3 has 14 amino acids. Germline loops: CDR1 SGHAT, CDR2 FQNNGV. The CDR3, as DNA: TGTGCCAGCCGCTTAGGGGCAGGGGCGCGGGGCTACACCTTC. It encodes CASRLGAGARGYTF.

This clonotype was observed a handful of times. The rearrangement links TRBV24-1 to TRBJ2-1; D unclear. The CDR3 contains 14 residues. V was pared by 9 bases and J by 1 base, with 12 bases between. Germline values: CDR1 KGHDR, CDR2 SFDVKD. CDR3 DNA: TGTGCCACCGGGTCGGCCGTGTCCTACAATGAGCAGTTCTTC. As protein: CATGSAVSYNEQFF.

This clonotype was observed many times. The V gene is TRBV6-6, the J gene TRBJ2-5, with D perhaps assigned TRBD1 or TRBD2 (5 bases each). The germline V and J ends were trimmed by 4 bases and 5 bases, with 11 bases remaining between them. This CDR3 has 13 residues. Germline-derived CDR1 and CDR2 are MNHNY and SVGAGI (reference sequence). As DNA, the CDR3 is TGTGCCAGCAGTTGGGACCGCGGGGAGACCCAGTACTTC. Protein product: CASSWDRGETQYF.